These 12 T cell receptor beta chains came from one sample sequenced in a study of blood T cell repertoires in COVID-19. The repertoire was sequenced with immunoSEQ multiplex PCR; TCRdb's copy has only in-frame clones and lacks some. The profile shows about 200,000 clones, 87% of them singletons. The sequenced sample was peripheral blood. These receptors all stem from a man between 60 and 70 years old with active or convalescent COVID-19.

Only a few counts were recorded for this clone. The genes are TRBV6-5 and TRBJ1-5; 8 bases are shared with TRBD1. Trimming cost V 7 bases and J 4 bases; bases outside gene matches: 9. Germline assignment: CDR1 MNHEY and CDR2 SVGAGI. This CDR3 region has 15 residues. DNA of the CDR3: TGTGCCAGCAACCAACAGGGGGGAGTGAATCAGCCCCAGCATTTT. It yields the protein CASNQQGGVNQPQHF.

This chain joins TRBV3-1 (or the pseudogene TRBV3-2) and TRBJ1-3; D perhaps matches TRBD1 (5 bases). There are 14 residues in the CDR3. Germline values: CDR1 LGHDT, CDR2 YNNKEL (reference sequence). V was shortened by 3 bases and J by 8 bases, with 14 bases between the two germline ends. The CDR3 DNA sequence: TGTGCCAGCAGCCACGAGGGACTCCGGGACACCATATATTTT. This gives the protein CASSHEGLRDTIYF.

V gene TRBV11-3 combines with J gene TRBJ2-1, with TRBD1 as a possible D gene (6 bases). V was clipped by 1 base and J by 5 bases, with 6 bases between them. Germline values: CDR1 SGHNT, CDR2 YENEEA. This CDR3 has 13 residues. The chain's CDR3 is CASSLGTDNEQFF. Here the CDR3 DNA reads TGTGCCAGCAGCTTAGGGACAGACAATGAGCAGTTCTTC. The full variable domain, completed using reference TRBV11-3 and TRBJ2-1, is EAGVVQSPRYKIIEKKQPVAFWCNPISGHNTLYWYLQNLGQGPELLIRYENEEAVDDSQLPKDRFSAERLKGVDSTLKIQPAELGDSAVYLCASSLGTDNEQFFGPGTRLTVL.

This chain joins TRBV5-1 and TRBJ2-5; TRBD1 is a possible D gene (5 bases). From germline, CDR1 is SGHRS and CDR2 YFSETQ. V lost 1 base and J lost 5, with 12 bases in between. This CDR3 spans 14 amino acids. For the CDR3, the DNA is TGCGCCAGCAGCTTGAGGGGTGTCCGGGAGACCCAGTACTTC. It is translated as CASSLRGVRETQYF.

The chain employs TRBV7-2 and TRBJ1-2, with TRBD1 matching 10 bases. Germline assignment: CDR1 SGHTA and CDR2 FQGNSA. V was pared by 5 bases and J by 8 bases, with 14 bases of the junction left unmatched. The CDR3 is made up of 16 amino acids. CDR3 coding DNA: TGTGCCAGCAGCACAAGGACAGGGGGACCCGCCGGGGGCTACACCTTC. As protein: CASSTRTGGPAGGYTF.

CDR3 loop: CSVVTGFTEAFF. CDR3 sequence (DNA): TGCAGCGTGGTGACAGGGTTTACTGAAGCTTTCTTT. J is TRBJ1-1 and V is TRBV29-1, with TRBD1 matching 7 bases. Unmatched junction bases numbered 6, after V lost 6 bases and J lost 5 bases. CDR3 length equals 12 residues. Germline V gives CDR1 SQVTM, CDR2 ANQGSEA.

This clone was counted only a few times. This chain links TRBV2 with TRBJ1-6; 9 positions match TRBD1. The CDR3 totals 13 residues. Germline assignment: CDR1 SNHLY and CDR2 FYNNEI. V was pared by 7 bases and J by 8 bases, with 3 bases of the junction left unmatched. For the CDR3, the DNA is TGTGCCAGCATGGGACAGGGTGATTCACCCCTCCACTTT. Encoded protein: CASMGQGDSPLHF.

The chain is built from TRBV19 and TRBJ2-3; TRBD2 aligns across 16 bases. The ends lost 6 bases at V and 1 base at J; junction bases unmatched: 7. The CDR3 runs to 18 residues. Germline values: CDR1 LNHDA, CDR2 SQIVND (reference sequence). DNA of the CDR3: TGTGCCAGTAGATCAGGGACTAGCGGGGGGGTAGGCACAGATACGCAGTATTTT. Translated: CASRSGTSGGVGTDTQYF.

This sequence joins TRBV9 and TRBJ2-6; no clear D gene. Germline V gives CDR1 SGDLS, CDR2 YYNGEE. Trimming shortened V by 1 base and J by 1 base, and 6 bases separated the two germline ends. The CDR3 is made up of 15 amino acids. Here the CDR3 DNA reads TGTGCCAGCAGCGTACTGAGATCTGGGGCCAACGTCCTGACTTTC. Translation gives CASSVLRSGANVLTF.

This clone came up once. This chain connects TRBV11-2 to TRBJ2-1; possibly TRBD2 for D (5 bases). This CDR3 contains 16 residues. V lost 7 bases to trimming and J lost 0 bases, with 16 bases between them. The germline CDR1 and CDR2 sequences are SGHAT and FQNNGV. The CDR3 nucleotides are TGTGCCAGCACCGTCAACCCGGGGAGCTCCTACAATGAGCAGTTCTTC. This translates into CASTVNPGSSYNEQFF.

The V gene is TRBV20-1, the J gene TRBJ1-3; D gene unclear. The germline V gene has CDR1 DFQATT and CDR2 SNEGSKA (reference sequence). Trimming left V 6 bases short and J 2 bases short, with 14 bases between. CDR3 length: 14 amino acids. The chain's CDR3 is CSASLPRTGNTIYF. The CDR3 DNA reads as TGCAGTGCCAGTCTTCCCCGTACTGGAAACACCATATATTTT.

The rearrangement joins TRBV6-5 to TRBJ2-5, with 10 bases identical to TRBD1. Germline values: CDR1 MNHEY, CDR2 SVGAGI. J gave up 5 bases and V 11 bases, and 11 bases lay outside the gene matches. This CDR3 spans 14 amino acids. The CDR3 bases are TGTGCCGGACCCGGGACAGGGGAGTGGGAGACCCAGTACTTC. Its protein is CAGPGTGEWETQYF.